This is a list of T cell receptor beta chains from one sample in a study of blood T cell repertoires in COVID-19. Measured with immunoSEQ multiplex PCR; TCRdb has only the in-frame clones, and not every one. The sample holds 230,000 or so clones, roughly nine tenths seen once. The sample comprised PBMCs or T cells enriched from blood (not recorded which). These receptors all come from a woman aged 25 to 39 who had recovered from COVID-19. The CDR3 runs from the conserved cysteine through the conserved F or W. D genes are given only for firm matches. Size tells how often a clone was seen (once, few, many) or the class of an expanded clone, and some rows leave it out.

v_call: TRBV27
j_call: TRBJ2-7
d_call: -
clone_size: -
cdr3_aa: CASSRQDTGYEQYF
cdr3_nt: TGTGCCAGCAGCCGACAGGATACCGGCTACGAGCAGTACTTC

v_call: TRBV19
j_call: TRBJ1-2
d_call: -
clone_size: -
cdr3_aa: CASSIFGEGYTF
cdr3_nt: TGTGCCAGTAGTATCTTCGGGGAAGGCTACACCTTC

v_call: TRBV12-5
j_call: TRBJ2-3
d_call: -
clone_size: -
cdr3_aa: CASGFIRSPHSTDTQYF
cdr3_nt: TGTGCTAGTGGTTTTATTCGGTCACCCCATAGCACAGATACGCAGTATTTT

v_call: TRBV19
j_call: TRBJ1-6
d_call: -
clone_size: few
cdr3_aa: CASTPRHRVDSPLHF
cdr3_nt: TGTGCCAGTACACCGCGGCACAGGGTAGACTCACCCCTCCACTTT

v_call: TRBV7-2
j_call: TRBJ2-7
d_call: TRBD2
clone_size: -
cdr3_aa: CASSFSGGVPYEQYF
cdr3_nt: TGTGCCAGCAGCTTCAGCGGGGGGGTTCCTTACGAGCAGTACTTC

v_call: TRBV9
j_call: TRBJ1-1
d_call: -
clone_size: -
cdr3_aa: CASTLLEGTEAFF
cdr3_nt: TGTGCCAGCACCCTACTGGAGGGCACTGAAGCTTTCTTT

v_call: TRBV19
j_call: TRBJ1-2
d_call: -
clone_size: -
cdr3_aa: CASSIGGPYGYTF
cdr3_nt: TGTGCCAGTAGTATAGGCGGTCCTTATGGCTACACCTTC

v_call: TRBV6-5
j_call: TRBJ2-7
d_call: TRBD1
clone_size: -
cdr3_aa: CASGGTGSYEQYF
cdr3_nt: TGTGCCAGCGGCGGGACAGGGTCCTACGAGCAGTACTTC

v_call: TRBV7-9
j_call: TRBJ2-7
d_call: TRBD2
clone_size: once
cdr3_aa: CASSSSGGGEQYF
cdr3_nt: TGTGCCAGCAGCTCCTCGGGAGGAGGCGAGCAGTACTTC

v_call: TRBV4-3
j_call: TRBJ2-3
d_call: -
clone_size: -
cdr3_aa: CASSQRDTRTTDTQYF
cdr3_nt: TGCGCCAGCAGCCAACGGGACACCCGGACCACAGATACGCAGTATTTT

v_call: TRBV28
j_call: TRBJ1-2
d_call: -
clone_size: -
cdr3_aa: CASSFRQVYGYTF
cdr3_nt: TGTGCCAGCAGTTTTAGGCAGGTCTATGGCTACACCTTC

v_call: TRBV25-1
j_call: TRBJ1-1
d_call: -
clone_size: -
cdr3_aa: CASSESQSPFF
cdr3_nt: TGTGCCAGCAGTGAATCTCAAAGCCCTTTCTTT

v_call: TRBV11-3
j_call: TRBJ2-3
d_call: TRBD1
clone_size: -
cdr3_aa: CASSPRQGITDTQYF
cdr3_nt: TGTGCCAGCAGCCCCCGACAGGGGATCACAGATACGCAGTATTTT

v_call: TRBV5-6
j_call: TRBJ2-5
d_call: TRBD2
clone_size: -
cdr3_aa: CASSGGGPQETQYF
cdr3_nt: TGTGCCAGCAGCGGCGGGGGGCCCCAAGAGACCCAGTACTTC

v_call: TRBV14
j_call: TRBJ1-6
d_call: -
clone_size: -
cdr3_aa: CASSQDRAGPLHF
cdr3_nt: TGTGCCAGCAGCCAAGACCGAGCTGGTCCCCTCCACTTT

v_call: TRBV10-3
j_call: TRBJ1-1
d_call: -
clone_size: -
cdr3_aa: CAISETGSTEAFF
cdr3_nt: TGTGCCATCAGTGAGACAGGGTCGACTGAAGCTTTCTTT

v_call: TRBV6-5
j_call: TRBJ1-2
d_call: -
clone_size: -
cdr3_aa: CASSYSGGTDYGYTF
cdr3_nt: TGTGCCAGCAGTTACTCGGGGGGTACAGACTATGGCTACACCTTC

v_call: TRBV2
j_call: TRBJ1-1
d_call: -
clone_size: -
cdr3_aa: CASSGSGGVNTEAFF
cdr3_nt: TGTGCCAGCAGTGGGTCCGGGGGGGTGAACACTGAAGCTTTCTTT

v_call: TRBV5-6
j_call: TRBJ1-2
d_call: -
clone_size: -
cdr3_aa: CASSPQGYGYTF
cdr3_nt: TGTGCCAGCAGCCCACAGGGTTACGGCTACACCTTC

v_call: TRBV6-1
j_call: TRBJ1-6
d_call: -
clone_size: once
cdr3_aa: CASSEAHLLGYNSPLHF
cdr3_nt: TGTGCCAGCAGTGAAGCGCACCTTCTCGGCTATAATTCACCCCTCCACTTT

v_call: TRBV6-6
j_call: TRBJ1-4
d_call: TRBD1
clone_size: -
cdr3_aa: CASSQNSGQPFDEKLFF
cdr3_nt: TGTGCCAGCAGTCAAAATTCGGGACAGCCCTTTGATGAAAAACTGTTTTTT

v_call: TRBV7-9
j_call: TRBJ2-4
d_call: -
clone_size: once
cdr3_aa: CASSPEGGKNIQYF
cdr3_nt: TGTGCCAGCAGCCCAGAGGGCGGAAAAAACATTCAGTACTTC

v_call: TRBV7-8
j_call: TRBJ1-1
d_call: -
clone_size: -
cdr3_aa: CASSPDTWNSNTEAFF
cdr3_nt: TGTGCCAGCAGCCCGGACACCTGGAACTCAAACACTGAAGCTTTCTTT

v_call: TRBV7-3
j_call: TRBJ1-6
d_call: -
clone_size: few
cdr3_aa: CASSLYSQNSPLHF
cdr3_nt: TGTGCCAGCAGCTTATACAGCCAGAATTCACCCCTCCACTTT

v_call: TRBV5-4
j_call: TRBJ2-1
d_call: TRBD2
clone_size: -
cdr3_aa: CASSLRGGNEQFF
cdr3_nt: TGTGCCAGCAGCTTGAGGGGAGGGAATGAGCAGTTCTTC

v_call: TRBV18
j_call: TRBJ2-2
d_call: -
clone_size: -
cdr3_aa: CASHSSWSEQGGTGELFF
cdr3_nt: TGTGCCAGCCATTCGAGTTGGTCAGAGCAGGGAGGCACCGGGGAGCTGTTTTTT

v_call: TRBV5-1
j_call: TRBJ1-1
d_call: -
clone_size: -
cdr3_aa: CASSLGERRSGTEAFF
cdr3_nt: TGCGCCAGCAGCTTGGGCGAGCGTCGCAGCGGCACTGAAGCTTTCTTT

v_call: TRBV29-1
j_call: TRBJ1-2
d_call: -
clone_size: -
cdr3_aa: CSVGGQALSNYGYTF
cdr3_nt: TGCAGCGTTGGAGGGCAGGCTTTATCTAACTATGGCTACACCTTC

v_call: TRBV28
j_call: TRBJ1-5
d_call: TRBD1
clone_size: -
cdr3_aa: CASSWTGGSHQPQHF
cdr3_nt: TGTGCCAGCAGTTGGACAGGGGGTTCCCATCAGCCCCAGCATTTT

v_call: TRBV19
j_call: TRBJ1-6
d_call: TRBD1
clone_size: -
cdr3_aa: CASSTTGQVNSPLHF
cdr3_nt: TGTGCCAGTAGTACTACGGGACAGGTCAATTCACCCCTCCACTTT

v_call: TRBV5-1
j_call: TRBJ1-1
d_call: TRBD1
clone_size: -
cdr3_aa: CASNRDRGENTEAFF
cdr3_nt: TGCGCCAGCAACCGGGACAGGGGGGAGAACACTGAAGCTTTCTTT

v_call: TRBV7-6
j_call: TRBJ1-4
d_call: TRBD1
clone_size: -
cdr3_aa: CASSLATGGREKLFF
cdr3_nt: TGTGCCAGCAGCTTAGCAACAGGGGGGAGAGAAAAACTGTTTTTT

v_call: TRBV7-2
j_call: TRBJ1-2
d_call: -
clone_size: -
cdr3_aa: CASSLNFRGYGYTF
cdr3_nt: TGTGCCAGCAGCTTGAACTTCAGGGGCTATGGCTACACCTTC

v_call: TRBV15
j_call: TRBJ1-2
d_call: TRBD1
clone_size: -
cdr3_aa: CATSRDVGVTGTGDGYTF
cdr3_nt: TGTGCCACCAGCAGAGATGTAGGGGTCACCGGGACAGGGGACGGCTACACCTTC

v_call: TRBV6-4
j_call: TRBJ2-1
d_call: TRBD2
clone_size: -
cdr3_aa: CASSDVQRGGGEQFF
cdr3_nt: TGTGCCAGCAGTGACGTCCAGCGGGGGGGCGGTGAGCAGTTCTTC

v_call: TRBV10-3
j_call: TRBJ2-1
d_call: TRBD2
clone_size: -
cdr3_aa: CAISESYGLARNEQFF
cdr3_nt: TGTGCCATCAGTGAGTCTTACGGACTAGCTCGCAATGAGCAGTTCTTC

v_call: TRBV19
j_call: TRBJ1-5
d_call: -
clone_size: -
cdr3_aa: CASTADTDPYSNQPQHF
cdr3_nt: TGTGCCAGTACCGCGGACACGGATCCTTATAGCAATCAGCCCCAGCATTTT

v_call: TRBV2
j_call: TRBJ1-3
d_call: -
clone_size: -
cdr3_aa: CASSEHRMRNTIYF
cdr3_nt: TGTGCCAGCAGTGAGCACAGAATGAGAAACACCATATATTTT

v_call: TRBV9
j_call: TRBJ1-2
d_call: -
clone_size: few
cdr3_aa: CASSFTGNGYTF
cdr3_nt: TGTGCCAGCAGCTTCACAGGGAATGGCTACACCTTC

v_call: TRBV5-6
j_call: TRBJ1-2
d_call: TRBD1
clone_size: -
cdr3_aa: CASSLSGGPVYGYTF
cdr3_nt: TGTGCCAGCAGCTTGTCAGGGGGCCCTGTCTATGGCTACACCTTC

v_call: TRBV6-5
j_call: TRBJ2-1
d_call: TRBD2
clone_size: few
cdr3_aa: CATKPAGGPNEQFF
cdr3_nt: TGTGCCACAAAGCCAGCGGGGGGGCCGAATGAGCAGTTCTTC

v_call: TRBV2
j_call: TRBJ2-1
d_call: -
clone_size: -
cdr3_aa: CASSPSGLNEQFF
cdr3_nt: TGTGCCAGCAGTCCTTCCGGTCTCAATGAGCAGTTCTTC

v_call: TRBV6-2/TRBV6-3
j_call: TRBJ1-5
d_call: -
clone_size: -
cdr3_aa: CASSYSIGSVNNQPQHF
cdr3_nt: TGTGCCAGCAGTTACTCGATCGGGTCAGTAAACAATCAGCCCCAGCATTTT

v_call: TRBV3-1/TRBV3-2
j_call: TRBJ1-2
d_call: -
clone_size: -
cdr3_aa: CASSQDTRGSNGYTF
cdr3_nt: TGTGCCAGCAGCCAAGATACGAGGGGGTCAAATGGCTACACCTTC

v_call: TRBV27
j_call: TRBJ2-6
d_call: -
clone_size: -
cdr3_aa: CASSFSTGANVLTF
cdr3_nt: TGTGCCAGCAGTTTTTCTACTGGGGCCAACGTCCTGACTTTC

v_call: TRBV12-3/TRBV12-4
j_call: TRBJ2-5
d_call: -
clone_size: -
cdr3_aa: CASSLARETQYF
cdr3_nt: TGTGCCAGCAGTTTAGCGCGGGAGACCCAGTACTTC

v_call: TRBV2
j_call: TRBJ2-3
d_call: TRBD2
clone_size: -
cdr3_aa: CASARGTSGEVDTQYF
cdr3_nt: TGTGCCAGCGCAAGGGGGACTAGCGGGGAGGTAGATACGCAGTATTTT

v_call: TRBV2
j_call: TRBJ1-1
d_call: -
clone_size: -
cdr3_aa: CASSEQGGAEAFF
cdr3_nt: TGTGCCAGCAGTGAACAGGGAGGGGCTGAAGCTTTCTTT

v_call: TRBV7-2
j_call: TRBJ2-5
d_call: -
clone_size: -
cdr3_aa: CASSLEGRETQYF
cdr3_nt: TGTGCCAGCAGCTTAGAGGGGAGGGAGACCCAGTACTTC

v_call: TRBV2
j_call: TRBJ2-1
d_call: -
clone_size: -
cdr3_aa: CASSRRGGEQFF
cdr3_nt: TGTGCCAGCAGTCGAAGAGGTGGTGAGCAGTTCTTC

v_call: TRBV10-3
j_call: TRBJ1-2
d_call: TRBD1
clone_size: -
cdr3_aa: CAIRPAGQGAANYGYTF
cdr3_nt: TGTGCCATCAGGCCAGCGGGACAGGGGGCCGCTAACTATGGCTACACCTTC

v_call: TRBV7-9
j_call: TRBJ2-1
d_call: TRBD2
clone_size: -
cdr3_aa: CASSSKGLLAGGHGEQFF
cdr3_nt: TGTGCCAGCAGCTCCAAAGGGCTCCTAGCGGGGGGGCACGGTGAGCAGTTCTTC

v_call: TRBV25-1
j_call: TRBJ1-1
d_call: TRBD1
clone_size: few
cdr3_aa: CASSESSLGTENTEAFF
cdr3_nt: TGTGCCAGCAGTGAATCATCCTTGGGGACAGAGAACACTGAAGCTTTCTTT

v_call: TRBV9
j_call: TRBJ1-2
d_call: -
clone_size: -
cdr3_aa: CASSSNRVGYTF
cdr3_nt: TGTGCCAGCAGCTCCAACAGGGTTGGCTACACCTTC

v_call: TRBV6-1
j_call: TRBJ2-5
d_call: TRBD2
clone_size: -
cdr3_aa: CASSEVGLAGGPEETQYF
cdr3_nt: TGTGCCAGCAGTGAAGTGGGACTAGCGGGGGGGCCGGAGGAGACCCAGTACTTC

v_call: TRBV2
j_call: TRBJ2-3
d_call: -
clone_size: -
cdr3_aa: CASSGVGDILQYF
cdr3_nt: TGTGCCAGCAGTGGGGTAGGGGACATTCTCCAGTATTTT

v_call: TRBV5-1
j_call: TRBJ2-1
d_call: TRBD2
clone_size: -
cdr3_aa: CASSLEVAGGNEQFF
cdr3_nt: TGCGCCAGCAGCTTGGAGGTAGCGGGGGGAAATGAGCAGTTCTTC

v_call: TRBV6-5
j_call: TRBJ1-3
d_call: TRBD1
clone_size: -
cdr3_aa: CASSYSLQGTNTIYF
cdr3_nt: TGTGCCAGCAGTTACTCGTTACAGGGGACAAACACCATATATTTT

v_call: TRBV3-1/TRBV3-2
j_call: TRBJ2-1
d_call: TRBD2
clone_size: -
cdr3_aa: CASSGTSGGFISSYNEQFF
cdr3_nt: TGTGCCAGCAGCGGGACTAGCGGGGGGTTCATTAGCTCCTACAATGAGCAGTTCTTC

v_call: TRBV19
j_call: TRBJ1-5
d_call: TRBD1
clone_size: -
cdr3_aa: CASSTQGAGSNQPQHF
cdr3_nt: TGTGCCAGTAGTACGCAGGGGGCAGGGAGCAATCAGCCCCAGCATTTT